One and the same sample provided the 7 T cell receptor beta chains below, sequenced in a study of T cell clonotyping in hematopoietic cell transplantation. Clones were sequenced by immunoSEQ multiplex PCR, and TCRdb holds only the in-frame ones, with some missing. Among more than 5,000 clones, 32% were seen once, and the ten largest hold less than 20%. Sequenced here: peripheral blood mononuclear cells, sampled 30 days after allogeneic stem cell transplant. The receptors were gathered from a female patient aged 50-59 years who had an allogeneic stem cell transplant from an unrelated donor, so the T cells may come from the graft donor. Some clones in this sample may be carry-over from other donors' samples.

The table lists this clone with a few counts. This rearrangement joins TRBV7-9 to TRBJ2-7, with D perhaps matching TRBD1 (6 bases). Germline loops: CDR1 SEHNR, CDR2 FQNEAQ (reference sequence). This CDR3 has 15 residues. The V end was cut by 5 bases, the J end by 3 bases, with 17 bases between. The CDR3 DNA reads as TGTGCCAGCAGCATATACGGGGACAATTACTACGAGCAGTACTTC. Translating it yields CASSIYGDNYYEQYF.

This rearrangement joins TRBV30 to TRBJ2-5; 9 bases fit TRBD1. The germline gives CDR1 GTSNPN, CDR2 SVGIG (reference sequence). This CDR3 region has 13 residues. V trimming: 3 bases; J trimming: 1 base; junction bases outside the gene matches: 0. The DNA of the CDR3 is TGTGCCTGGAGGGACAGGGGCCAAGAGACCCAGTACTTC. Amino acids: CAWRDRGQETQYF.

The chain is built from TRBV30 and TRBJ2-1; 7 bases are shared with TRBD1. Per germline, CDR1 GTSNPN and CDR2 SVGIG (reference sequence). The trim removed 5 bases at V and 0 bases at J, leaving 4 bases unmatched. The CDR3 is 14 amino acids. In nucleotides, the CDR3 is TGTGCCTGGCGGGACAGTAGCTCCTACAATGAGCAGTTCTTC. The encoded protein is CAWRDSSSYNEQFF.

The sample holds a few counts of this clone. The J gene is TRBJ1-1, the V gene TRBV2; the D is unclear. Germline-derived CDR1 and CDR2 are SNHLY and FYNNEI. Trimming left V 7 bases short and J 1 base short, with 10 bases between. The CDR3 runs 13 residues. The CDR3 nucleotides read TGTGCCAGCACCTTGCTAGCGAACACTGAAGCTTTCTTT. It specifies CASTLLANTEAFF.

The chain links TRBV6-5 to TRBJ1-5, with D possibly TRBD1 on 6 matching bases. Germline values: CDR1 MNHEY, CDR2 SVGAGI. V gave up 5 bases and J gave up 5 bases, with 13 bases separating them. This CDR3 spans 14 amino acids. The CDR3 bases are TGTGCCAGCAGTCCCAGGGGCGAACATCAGCCCCAGCATTTT. Encoded protein: CASSPRGEHQPQHF.

This clone was seen more than once but under ten times. The chain combines TRBV30 with TRBJ1-2, with unresolved D. Germline loops: CDR1 GTSNPN, CDR2 SVGIG (reference sequence). The CDR3 extends over 13 amino acids. V lost 5 bases, J lost 4 bases, and 14 bases lay in between. CDR3 sequence reads: CAWLPDLAYGYTF. In DNA form, the CDR3 reads TGTGCCTGGCTTCCGGACTTAGCCTATGGCTACACCTTC.

This chain joins TRBV30 and TRBJ2-5; 8 bases agree with TRBD1. The germline V gene has CDR1 GTSNPN and CDR2 SVGIG (reference sequence). This CDR3 spans 11 amino acids. The junction had 2 bases not matched to a gene; V was cut back by 6 bases and J by 5 bases. CDR3 coding DNA: TGTGCCTGCCAGGGGGCGGAGACCCAGTACTTC. Translating it yields CACQGAETQYF.